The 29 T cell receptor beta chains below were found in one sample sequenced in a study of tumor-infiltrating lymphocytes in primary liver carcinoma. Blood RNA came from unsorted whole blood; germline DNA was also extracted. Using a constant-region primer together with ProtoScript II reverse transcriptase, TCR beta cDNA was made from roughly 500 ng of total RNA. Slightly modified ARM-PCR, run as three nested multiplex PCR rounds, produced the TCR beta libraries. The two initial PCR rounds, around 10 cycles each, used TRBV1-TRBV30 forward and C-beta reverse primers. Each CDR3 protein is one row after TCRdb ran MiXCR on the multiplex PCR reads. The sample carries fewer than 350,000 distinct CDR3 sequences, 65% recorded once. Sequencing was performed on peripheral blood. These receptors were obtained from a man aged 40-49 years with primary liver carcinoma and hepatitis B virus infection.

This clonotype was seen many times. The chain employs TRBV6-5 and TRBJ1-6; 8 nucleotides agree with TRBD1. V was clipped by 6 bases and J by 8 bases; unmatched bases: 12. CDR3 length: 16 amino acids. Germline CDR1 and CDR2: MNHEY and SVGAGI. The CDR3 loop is CASRRPQGASYSPLHF. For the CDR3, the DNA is TGTGCCAGCAGACGCCCCCAGGGGGCTTCCTATTCACCCCTCCACTTT.

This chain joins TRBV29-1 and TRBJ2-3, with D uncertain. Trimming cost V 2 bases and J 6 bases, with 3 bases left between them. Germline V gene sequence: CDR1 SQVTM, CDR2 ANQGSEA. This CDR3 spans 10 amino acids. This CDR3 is CSVEPDTQYF. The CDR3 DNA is TGCAGCGTTGAACCGGATACGCAGTATTTT.

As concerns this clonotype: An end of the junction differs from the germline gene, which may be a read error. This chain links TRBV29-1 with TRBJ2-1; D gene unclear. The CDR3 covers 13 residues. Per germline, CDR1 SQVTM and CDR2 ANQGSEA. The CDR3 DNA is TGCAGTGCTGAACCCCCGTTGGGCGATGAGCAATTCTTC. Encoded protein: CSAEPPLGDEQFF.

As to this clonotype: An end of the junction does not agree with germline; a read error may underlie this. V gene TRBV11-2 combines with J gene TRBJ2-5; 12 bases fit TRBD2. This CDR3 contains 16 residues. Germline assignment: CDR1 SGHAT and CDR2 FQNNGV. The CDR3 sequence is CDSSLGLAGNQETQYF. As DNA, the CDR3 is TGTGACAGCAGCCTAGGACTAGCGGGAAACCAAGAGACCCAGTACTTT. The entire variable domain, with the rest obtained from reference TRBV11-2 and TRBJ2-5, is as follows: EAGVAQSPRYKIIEKRQSVAFWCNPISGHATLYWYQQILGQGPKLLIQFQNNGVVDDSQLPKDRFSAERLKGVDSTLKIQPAKLEDSAVYLCDSSLGLAGNQETQYFGPGTRLLVL.

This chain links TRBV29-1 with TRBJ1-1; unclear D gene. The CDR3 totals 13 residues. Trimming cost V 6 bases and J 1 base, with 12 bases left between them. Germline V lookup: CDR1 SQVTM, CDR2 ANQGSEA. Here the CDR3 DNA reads TGCAGCGTGGCAAGGCAGGCGAACACTGAAGCTTTCTTT. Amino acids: CSVARQANTEAFF.

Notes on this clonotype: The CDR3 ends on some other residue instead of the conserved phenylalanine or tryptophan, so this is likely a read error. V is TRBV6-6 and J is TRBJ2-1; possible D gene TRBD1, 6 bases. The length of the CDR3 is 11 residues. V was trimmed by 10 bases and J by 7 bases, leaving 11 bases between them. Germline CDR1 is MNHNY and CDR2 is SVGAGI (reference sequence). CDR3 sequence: CANKGDNEQFL. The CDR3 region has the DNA TGTGCCAACAAGGGGGATAATGAGCAGTTCTTG.

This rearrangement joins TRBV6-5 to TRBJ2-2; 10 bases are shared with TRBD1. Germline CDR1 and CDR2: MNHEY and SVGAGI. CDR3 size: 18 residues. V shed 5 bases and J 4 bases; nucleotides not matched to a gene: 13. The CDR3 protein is CASSQFPQGQGFTGELFF. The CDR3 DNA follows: TGTGCCAGCAGTCAATTTCCCCAGGGACAGGGGTTCACCGGGGAGCTGTTTTTT.

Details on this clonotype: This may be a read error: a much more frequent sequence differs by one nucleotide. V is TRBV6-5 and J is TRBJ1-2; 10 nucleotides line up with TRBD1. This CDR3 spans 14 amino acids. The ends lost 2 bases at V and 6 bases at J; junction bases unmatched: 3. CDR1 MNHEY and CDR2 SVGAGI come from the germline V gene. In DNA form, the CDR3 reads TGTGCCAGCAGTTACGGACAGGGGGGTAATGGCTACACCTTC. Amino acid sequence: CASSYGQGGNGYTF.

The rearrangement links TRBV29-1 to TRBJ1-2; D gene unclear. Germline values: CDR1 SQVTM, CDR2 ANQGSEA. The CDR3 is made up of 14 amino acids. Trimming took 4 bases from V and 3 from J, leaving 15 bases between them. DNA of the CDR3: TGCAGCGTTGGGCGGCATACCGTGGACTATGGCTACACCTTC. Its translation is CSVGRHTVDYGYTF.

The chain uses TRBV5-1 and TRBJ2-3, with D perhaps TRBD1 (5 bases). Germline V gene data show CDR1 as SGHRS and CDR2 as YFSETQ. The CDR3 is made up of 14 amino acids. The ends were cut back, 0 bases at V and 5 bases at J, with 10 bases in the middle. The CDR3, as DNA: TGCGCCAGCAGCTTGGCCAGGGTACTAGATACGCAGTATTTT. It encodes CASSLARVLDTQYF.

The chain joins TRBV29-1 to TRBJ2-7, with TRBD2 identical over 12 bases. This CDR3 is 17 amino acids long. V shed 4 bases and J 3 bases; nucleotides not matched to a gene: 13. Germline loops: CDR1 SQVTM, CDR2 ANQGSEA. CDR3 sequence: CSVVGRTSGTSFYEQYF. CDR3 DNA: TGCAGCGTTGTGGGGAGGACTAGCGGGACCTCTTTCTACGAGCAGTACTTC.

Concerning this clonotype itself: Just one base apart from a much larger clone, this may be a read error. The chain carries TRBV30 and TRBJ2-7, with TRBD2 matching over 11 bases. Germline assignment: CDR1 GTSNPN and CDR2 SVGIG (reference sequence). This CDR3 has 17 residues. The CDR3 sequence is CARSRLLAGGFLGEQYF. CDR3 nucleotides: TGTGCCCGGAGTCGACTTCTAGCGGGAGGTTTCCTAGGAGAGCAGTACTTC.

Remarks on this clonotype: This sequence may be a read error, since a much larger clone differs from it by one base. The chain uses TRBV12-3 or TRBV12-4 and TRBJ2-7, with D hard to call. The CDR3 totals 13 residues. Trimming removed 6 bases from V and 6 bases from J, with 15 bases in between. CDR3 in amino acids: CASRPVTKAEQYF. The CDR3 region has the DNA TGTGCCAGCAGACCCGTGACCAAGGCCGAGCAGTACTTC.

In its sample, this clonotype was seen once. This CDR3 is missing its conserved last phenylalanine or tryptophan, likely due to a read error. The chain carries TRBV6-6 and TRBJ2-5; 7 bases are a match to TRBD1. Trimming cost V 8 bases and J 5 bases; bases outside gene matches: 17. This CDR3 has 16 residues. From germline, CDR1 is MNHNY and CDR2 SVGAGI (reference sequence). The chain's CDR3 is CASGPSATGFGETQYL. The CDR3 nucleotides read TGTGCCAGCGGTCCCTCCGCGACAGGGTTTGGGGAGACCCAGTACCTC.

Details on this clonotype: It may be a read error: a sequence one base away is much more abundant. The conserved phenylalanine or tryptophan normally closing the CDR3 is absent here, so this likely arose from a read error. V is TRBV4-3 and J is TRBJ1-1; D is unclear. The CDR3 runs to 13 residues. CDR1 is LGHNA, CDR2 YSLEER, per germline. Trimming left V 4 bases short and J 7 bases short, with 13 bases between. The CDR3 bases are TGCGCCAGCAGCCGGACGAGACGGGGTGAAGCTTTCTGT. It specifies CASSRTRRGEAFC.

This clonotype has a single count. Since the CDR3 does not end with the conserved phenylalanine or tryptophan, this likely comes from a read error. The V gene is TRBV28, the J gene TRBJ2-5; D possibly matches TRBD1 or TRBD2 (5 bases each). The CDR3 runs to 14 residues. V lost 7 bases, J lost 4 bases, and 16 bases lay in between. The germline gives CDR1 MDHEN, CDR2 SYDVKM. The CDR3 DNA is TGTGCCAGCAATCCTAGCAGGGTAGGAGAGACCCAGTACTTA. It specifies CASNPSRVGETQYL.

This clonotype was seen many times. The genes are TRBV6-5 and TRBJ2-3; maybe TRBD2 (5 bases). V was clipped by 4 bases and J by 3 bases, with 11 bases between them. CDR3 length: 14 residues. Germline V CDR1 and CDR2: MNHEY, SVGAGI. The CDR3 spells CASSLTGKTDTQYF. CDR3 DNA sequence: TGTGCCAGCAGTTTGACGGGAAAAACAGATACGCAGTATTTT.

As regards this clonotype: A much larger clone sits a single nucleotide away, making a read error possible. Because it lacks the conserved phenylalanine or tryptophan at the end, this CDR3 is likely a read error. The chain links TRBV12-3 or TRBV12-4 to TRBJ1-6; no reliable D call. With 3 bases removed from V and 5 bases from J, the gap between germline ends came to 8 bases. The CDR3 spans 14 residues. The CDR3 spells CASSFKGDNSPLHL. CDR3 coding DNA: TGTGCCAGCAGTTTTAAGGGAGATAATTCACCCCTCCACTTA.

The CDR3 reads CASSPFVRTGNTIYF. The CDR3 DNA is TGCGCCAGCAGCCCCTTTGTGAGAACCGGAAACACCATATATTTT. The chain uses TRBV4-1 and TRBJ1-3; no clear D. CDR3 length equals 15 residues. Trimming shortened V by 4 bases and J by 4 bases, and 14 bases separated the two germline ends. Germline assignment: CDR1 MGHRA and CDR2 YSYEKL.

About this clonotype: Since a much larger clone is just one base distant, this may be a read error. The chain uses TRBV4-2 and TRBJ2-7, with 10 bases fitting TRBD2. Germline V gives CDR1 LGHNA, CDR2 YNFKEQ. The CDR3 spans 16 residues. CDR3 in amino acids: CAISQEIAGGPYEQYF. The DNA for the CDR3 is TGTGCCATCAGCCAAGAAATAGCGGGGGGCCCCTACGAGCAGTACTTC.

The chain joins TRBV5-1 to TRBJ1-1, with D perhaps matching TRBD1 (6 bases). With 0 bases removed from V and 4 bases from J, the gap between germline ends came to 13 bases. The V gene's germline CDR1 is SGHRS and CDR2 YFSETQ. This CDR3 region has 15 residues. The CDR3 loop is CASSLDWTVSTEAFF. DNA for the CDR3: TGCGCCAGCAGCTTGGATTGGACAGTCTCCACTGAAGCTTTCTTT.

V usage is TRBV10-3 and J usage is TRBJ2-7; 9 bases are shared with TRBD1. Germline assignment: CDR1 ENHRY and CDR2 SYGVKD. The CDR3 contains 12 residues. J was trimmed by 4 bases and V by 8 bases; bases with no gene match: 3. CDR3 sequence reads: CAIGTGPYEQYF. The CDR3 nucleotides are TGTGCCATCGGGACAGGGCCTTACGAGCAGTACTTC.

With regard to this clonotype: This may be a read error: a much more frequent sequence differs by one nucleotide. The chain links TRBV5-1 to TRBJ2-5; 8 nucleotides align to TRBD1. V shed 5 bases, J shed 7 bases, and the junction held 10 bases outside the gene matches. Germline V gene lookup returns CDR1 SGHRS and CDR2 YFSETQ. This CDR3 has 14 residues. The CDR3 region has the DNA TGCGCCAGCAGGGAAGGACAGGGAATCGGGACCCAGTACTTC. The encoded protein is CASREGQGIGTQYF.

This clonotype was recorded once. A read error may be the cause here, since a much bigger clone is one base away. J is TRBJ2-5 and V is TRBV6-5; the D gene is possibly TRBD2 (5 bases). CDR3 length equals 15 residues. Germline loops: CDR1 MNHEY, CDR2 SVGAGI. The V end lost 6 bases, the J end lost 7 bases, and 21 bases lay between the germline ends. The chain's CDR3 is CASSPRGSRWGTQYF. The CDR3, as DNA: TGTGCCAGCAGCCCGCGAGGGTCGCGGTGGGGGACCCAGTACTTC.

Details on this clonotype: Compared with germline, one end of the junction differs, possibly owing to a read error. CDR3 residues: CTSSMKRDRDEQFF. CDR3 DNA sequence: TGTACCAGCAGCATGAAGAGGGACAGGGACGAGCAGTTCTTC. This chain uses TRBV5-4 with TRBJ2-1; 9 nucleotides agree with TRBD1. The CDR3 spans 14 residues. The germline V gene has CDR1 SGHNT and CDR2 YYREEE (reference sequence).

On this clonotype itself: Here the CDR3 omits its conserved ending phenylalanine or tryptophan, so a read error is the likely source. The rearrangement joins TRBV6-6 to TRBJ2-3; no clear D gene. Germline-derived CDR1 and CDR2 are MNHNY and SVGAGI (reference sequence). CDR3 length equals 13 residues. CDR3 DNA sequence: TGTGCCAGCAATTACAGAACCACAGATACGCAGTATTAT. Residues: CASNYRTTDTQYY.

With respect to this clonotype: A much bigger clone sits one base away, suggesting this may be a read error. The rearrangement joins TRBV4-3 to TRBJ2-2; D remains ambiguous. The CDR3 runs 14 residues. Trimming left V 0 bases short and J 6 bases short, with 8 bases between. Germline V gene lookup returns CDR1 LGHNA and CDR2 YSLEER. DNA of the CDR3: TGCGCCAGCAGCCAAGATTTTAGGGCCGGGGAGCTGTTTTTT. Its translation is CASSQDFRAGELFF.

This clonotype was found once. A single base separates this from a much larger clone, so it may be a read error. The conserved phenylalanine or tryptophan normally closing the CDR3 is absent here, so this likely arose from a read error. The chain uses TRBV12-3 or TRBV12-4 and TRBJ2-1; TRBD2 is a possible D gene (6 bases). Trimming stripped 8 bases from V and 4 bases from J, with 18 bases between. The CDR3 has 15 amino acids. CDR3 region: CASRARGLLYNEQFL. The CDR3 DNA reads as TGTGCCAGCCGAGCGAGGGGACTCTTGTACAATGAGCAGTTCCTC.

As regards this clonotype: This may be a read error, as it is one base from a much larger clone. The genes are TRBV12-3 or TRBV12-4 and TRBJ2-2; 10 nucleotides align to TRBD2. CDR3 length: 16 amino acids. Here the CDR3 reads CSSSPTASGRWGELFF. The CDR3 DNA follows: TGTTCCAGCAGTCCCACGGCTAGCGGGAGATGGGGGGAGCTGTTTTTT.